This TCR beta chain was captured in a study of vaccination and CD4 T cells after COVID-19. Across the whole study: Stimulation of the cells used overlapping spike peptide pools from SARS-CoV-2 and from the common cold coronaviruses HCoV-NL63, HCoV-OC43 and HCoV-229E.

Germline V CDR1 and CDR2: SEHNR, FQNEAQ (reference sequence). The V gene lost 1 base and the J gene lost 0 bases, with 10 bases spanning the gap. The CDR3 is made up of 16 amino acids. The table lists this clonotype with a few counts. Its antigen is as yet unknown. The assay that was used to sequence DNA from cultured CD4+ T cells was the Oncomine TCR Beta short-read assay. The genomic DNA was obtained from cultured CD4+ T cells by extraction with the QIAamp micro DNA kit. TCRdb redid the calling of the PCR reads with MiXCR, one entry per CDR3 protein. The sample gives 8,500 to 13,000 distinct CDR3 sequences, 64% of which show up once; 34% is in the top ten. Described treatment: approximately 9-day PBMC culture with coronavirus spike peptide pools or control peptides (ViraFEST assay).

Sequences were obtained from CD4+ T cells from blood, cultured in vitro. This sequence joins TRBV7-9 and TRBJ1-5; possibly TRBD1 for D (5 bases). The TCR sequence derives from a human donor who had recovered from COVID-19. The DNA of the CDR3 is TGTGCCAGCAGCTTAGGGCAGGGAAGTAGCAATCAGCCCCAGCATTTT. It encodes CASSLGQGSSNQPQHF.